This TCR beta chain was captured by sequencing in a study of cytomegalovirus exposure and HLA in healthy donors. Note on this clone: What it binds is not known.

The PCR used 60 Vbeta and 13 Jbeta primers. Sequencing used immunoSEQ multiplex PCR; TCRdb keeps in-frame clones, though not all of them. The profile shows around 150,000 clones, approximately 78% of them singletons. CDR3 length: 15 residues. Germline V gives CDR1 SEHNR, CDR2 FQNEAQ (reference sequence). The V segment lost 5 bases and the J segment 9 bases; nucleotides outside the gene matches: 7. Study-wide points: Generally TCR sequences proved uncommon, though certain public TCRs appeared in numerous donors. TCR beta sequences reportedly predicted the HLA-A and HLA-B alleles of most subjects accurately. Reports described diagnosis of cytomegalovirus status by the classifier as highly specific and sensitive.

The material sequenced was PBMCs. This sequence was found in a girl aged 2-10 years in good health and CMV-seropositive. The chain combines TRBV7-9 with TRBJ2-1; 13 bases are shared with TRBD2. CDR3 sequence (DNA): TGTGCCAGCAGCCAGCAGCGACTAGCGGGAGGTGAGCAGTTCTTC. Translated: CASSQQRLAGGEQFF.